This is a list of T cell receptor beta chains from one sample in a study of T cells after yellow fever vaccination. One entry per CDR3 protein, called by TCRdb with MiXCR from the 5' RACE reads. Among a few hundred thousand distinct CDR3 sequences listed, 8.5% to 10% were seen once. The sample was PBMCs, taken on the day of the first yellow fever vaccination. The source is a man between 18 and 29 years old who received the YFV17D yellow fever vaccine. Both conserved end residues are part of each CDR3. The D gene is left open where the match is weak. Not every row has a clone size; where given, it reads once, few, many or a size class.

DNA: TGTGCCACCAGCGAAGCCGGGACTATGCACACAGATACGCAGTATTTT
CDR3: CATSEAGTMHTDTQYF
J: TRBJ2-3
D: TRBD2
size: -
V: TRBV24-1

DNA: TGTGCCAGCAGCCACCGGGACAGGGTATCCTACAATGAGCAGTTCTTC
CDR3: CASSHRDRVSYNEQFF
J: TRBJ2-1
D: TRBD1
size: -
V: TRBV6-2/TRBV6-3

DNA: TGCGCCAGCAGCCAGGGGGTGTCTAATGAAAAACTGTTTTTT
CDR3: CASSQGVSNEKLFF
J: TRBJ1-4
D: -
size: -
V: TRBV4-1

DNA: TGTGCCACCAGCAGAGAGCGGGGTCTCAATGAGCAGTTCTTC
CDR3: CATSRERGLNEQFF
J: TRBJ2-1
D: -
size: few
V: TRBV15

DNA: TGTGCCAGCAGCGTAGGTAGGGCGGCGGGGGCCCAGTACTTC
CDR3: CASSVGRAAGAQYF
J: TRBJ2-5
D: TRBD2
size: -
V: TRBV9

DNA: TGTGCCAGCAGCTTATACCCGGAGAGGAATCGGCACACCATATATTTT
CDR3: CASSLYPERNRHTIYF
J: TRBJ1-3
D: -
size: -
V: TRBV7-2

DNA: TGTGCCAGCAGCTCACAGGGGGAGCTGAACACCGGGGAGCTGTTTTTT
CDR3: CASSSQGELNTGELFF
J: TRBJ2-2
D: TRBD1
size: -
V: TRBV7-3

DNA: TGTGCCAGCAGTTACGATAGGGCTCGGACTGAAGCTTTCTTT
CDR3: CASSYDRARTEAFF
J: TRBJ1-1
D: -
size: -
V: TRBV6-2/TRBV6-3

DNA: TGTGCCAGCAGCCCCGCGGGCAGGGCCGCAACTAATGAAAAACTGTTTTTT
CDR3: CASSPAGRAATNEKLFF
J: TRBJ1-4
D: -
size: many
V: TRBV7-9

DNA: TGTGCCAGCAGCCAAGATATTGGGGCGGCCGAGGGGTTCCACTTT
CDR3: CASSQDIGAAEGFHF
J: TRBJ1-1
D: -
size: few
V: TRBV3-1